Shown below are 5 T cell receptor beta chains from a single sample sequenced in a study of control samples from healthy donors and cancer patients (dated by TCRdb to 2019 to 2021). Library construction relied on the immunoSEQ multiplex PCR assay. TCRdb retrieved this table from immuneACCESS and kept in-frame rearrangements only. Not all clones are present; in checked studies, unresolved V genes account for under half, and no reason is known for the remainder. The sample includes about 190,000 clones, with about 91% observed a single time. The biggest ten clones account for over 1.5% of the sample. Sequencing input: blood. These receptors all stem from a man aged 25 to 45 in good health.

The chain carries TRBV2 and TRBJ1-4, with 7 positions matching TRBD1. From germline, CDR1 is SNHLY and CDR2 FYNNEI. This CDR3 comprises 14 residues. V lost 8 bases and J lost 2; bases outside the gene matches: 5. DNA for the CDR3: TGTGCCAGCCTACTCAGGGGGACTAATGAAAAACTGTTTTTT. Amino acid sequence: CASLLRGTNEKLFF.

J is TRBJ2-3 and V is TRBV24-1; 9 nucleotides align to TRBD1. With V trimmed by 9 bases and J by 3 bases, 15 bases remained unmatched. This CDR3 comprises 17 residues. Germline assignment: CDR1 KGHDR and CDR2 SFDVKD. Written as DNA, the CDR3 is TGTGCCACCTCAGAAGACCGCGGGACAGGGCCTACAGATACGCAGTATTTT. Residues: CATSEDRGTGPTDTQYF.

The rearrangement links TRBV5-1 to TRBJ2-3; D possibly matches TRBD1 or TRBD2 (5 bases each). The CDR3 has 14 amino acids. Per the germline V gene, CDR1 is SGHRS and CDR2 is YFSETQ. V was pared by 4 bases and J by 2 bases, with 11 bases between. For the CDR3, the DNA is TGCGCCAGCAGCACGGGGCCCCCCACAGATACGCAGTATTTT. Amino acid sequence: CASSTGPPTDTQYF.

The V gene is TRBV6-2 or TRBV6-3, the J gene TRBJ2-7, with a possible D match to TRBD1 (6 bases). CDR1 and CDR2 (germline): MNHEY, SVGEGT. With 1 base removed from V and 0 bases from J, the gap between germline ends came to 10 bases. The CDR3 consists of 15 residues. The CDR3 sequence: CASSYWATGSYEQYF. The CDR3 DNA follows: TGTGCCAGCAGTTACTGGGCGACAGGCTCCTACGAGCAGTACTTC.

V gene TRBV3-1 (or the pseudogene TRBV3-2) combines with J gene TRBJ2-7; the match to TRBD2 covers 7 bases. The CDR3 runs to 15 residues. Looked up from germline, CDR1 is LGHDT and CDR2 is YNNKEL (reference sequence). With 1 base clipped from V and 0 bases from J, the junction kept 3 bases outside the gene matches. This CDR3 reads CASSQAWTSSYEQYF. DNA of the CDR3: TGTGCCAGCAGCCAAGCCTGGACTAGCTCCTACGAGCAGTACTTC.